The clone carrying this TCR beta chain was seen only once. The data were taken from a study of blood T cell repertoires in COVID-19. Across the study: Collection of acute and convalescent COVID-19 samples took place in the United States, Italy and Spain. T cells, B-cell-depleted T cells, or PBMCs supplied cDNA or gDNA.

Per the original data handling: The assay estimated nucleated cells by amplifying reference gene primers. Using immunoSEQ multiplex PCR, the repertoire was profiled, and TCRdb retains in-frame clones only, with some absent. D and trimming were read from the DNA, whereas the V and J calls and clone size are those reported in that table. The sample carries 170,000 or so clones, approximately 86% recorded once. J lost 5 bases, V lost 2 bases, and 5 bases had no gene match. There are 14 residues in the CDR3. Germline loops: CDR1 SGHRS, CDR2 YFSETQ. The sequencing sample was made of peripheral blood. This sequence joins TRBV5-1 and TRBJ2-5, with 8 nucleotides matching TRBD1. The source of this sequence is a man aged 50 to 60 with active or convalescent COVID-19. This chain's CDR3 is CASSFGRTGETQYF. CDR3 nucleotides: TGCGCCAGCAGCTTCGGCCGGACAGGGGAGACCCAGTACTTC.